The next 13 T cell receptor beta chains were all read from a single sample in a study of metastatic and nonmetastatic thyroid tumors (dated by TCRdb to the early 2020s). No patient had received any treatment before thyroid surgery. Receptor libraries were prepared by PCR. The sequencing machine was an Illumina HiSeq 4000. The public sequencing data were trimmed at Q25 with fastp and processed into clonotypes with MiXCR by TCRdb, which kept only in-frame beta chains. The sample table records tens of thousands of clones; just under 15% of these occur just once. The ten largest clones represent approximately 3.5% of the sample. Sequencing used blood. All receptors derive from a female donor with papillary thyroid cancer or a benign thyroid nodule (not recorded which). Some clones in this sample may be carry-over from other donors' samples.

This clone has a count of ten or more. The chain recombines TRBV4-3 with TRBJ1-4, with unresolved D. The CDR3 sequence is 17 residues long. Germline CDR1 reads LGHNA; CDR2 reads YSLEER. Trimming stripped 0 bases from V and 0 bases from J, with 11 bases between. The CDR3 region has the DNA TGCGCCAGCAGCCAAGAGGCGGGGTCTGCAACTAATGAAAAACTGTTTTTT. Translating it yields CASSQEAGSATNEKLFF.

The chain employs TRBV20-1 and TRBJ2-7; the D gene is possibly TRBD1 (5 bases). From germline, CDR1 is DFQATT and CDR2 SNEGSKA (reference sequence). The CDR3 extends over 11 amino acids. The CDR3 loop reads CTDAGLDVQYF. CDR3 nucleotide sequence: TGCACTGATGCAGGGTTAGACGTGCAGTACTTC.

This clone was counted ten times or more. The DNA for the CDR3 is TGTGCCAGCAGTTTACGGCAGGGCACTGAAGCTTTCTTT. The encoded protein is CASSLRQGTEAFF. The chain uses TRBV12-3 or TRBV12-4 and TRBJ1-1; possible D gene TRBD1, 5 bases. Trimming removed 2 bases at V and 4 bases at J, with 8 bases between. This CDR3 comprises 13 residues.

This clone was picked up many times. A much larger clone differs from this one at a single base, so this may be a read error. This same CDR3 is encoded by further DNA sequences in the sample. This sequence joins TRBV18 and TRBJ2-7; maybe TRBD1 (5 bases). The V end lost 6 bases, the J end lost 6 bases, and 9 bases lay between the germline ends. The CDR3 totals 11 residues. The germline V gene has CDR1 KGHSH and CDR2 LQKENI. The CDR3 here is CASSPGLEQYF. CDR3 sequence (DNA): TGTGCCAGCTCCCCAGGGCTCGAGCAGTACTTC.

V and J are TRBV4-1 and TRBJ2-7, with 12 bases aligning to TRBD1. There are 18 residues in the CDR3. Per the germline V gene, CDR1 is MGHRA and CDR2 is YSYEKL. V gave up 1 base and J gave up 5 bases; unmatched junction bases: 12. CDR3 nucleotides: TGCGCCAGCAGCCAAGGACCTTGGGGACAGGGGGCGAAGGACGAGCAGTACTTC. As protein: CASSQGPWGQGAKDEQYF.

Regarding this clone: At one boundary the junction diverges from the germline segment, which might be a read error. The chain couples TRBV13 to TRBJ2-5, with 11 bases matching TRBD2. Germline CDR1 PRHDT, CDR2 FYEKMQ (reference sequence). This CDR3 comprises 16 residues. CDR3 sequence: CAISLVTSGSWETQYF. CDR3 coding DNA: TGTGCCATCAGCTTAGTCACTAGCGGGAGTTGGGAGACCCAGTACTTC.

In its sample, this clone was seen many times. This chain joins TRBV5-1 and TRBJ2-3; 7 bases align to TRBD2. Germline V CDR1 and CDR2: SGHRS, YFSETQ. The CDR3 consists of 15 residues. J was trimmed by 1 base and V by 5 bases; bases with no gene match: 7. This CDR3 is CASSFSGTRTDTQYF. The CDR3 region has the DNA TGCGCCAGCAGTTTCAGCGGGACCCGCACAGATACGCAGTATTTT.

V gene TRBV2 combines with J gene TRBJ2-6, with D unresolved. The V and J ends lost 5 bases and 0 bases respectively, with 20 bases between them. Germline V gives CDR1 SNHLY, CDR2 FYNNEI. This CDR3 has 19 amino acids. CDR3 in amino acids: CASSRTLAGVYSGANVLTF. CDR3 coding DNA: TGTGCCAGCAGTCGAACCCTTGCAGGAGTCTACTCTGGGGCCAACGTCCTGACTTTC.

This clone is medium-sized by share. The V and J genes are TRBV4-1 and TRBJ1-5; perhaps TRBD1 as D (6 bases). V was clipped by 0 bases and J by 4 bases, with 13 bases between them. Germline CDR1 is MGHRA and CDR2 is YSYEKL. This CDR3 is 16 amino acids long. For the CDR3, the DNA is TGCGCCAGCAGCCAAGATAGGGCAGGGGAAAATCAGCCCCAGCATTTT. Translating gives CASSQDRAGENQPQHF.

At least ten counts were recorded for this clone. V is TRBV27 and J is TRBJ2-3; D is ambiguous. V lost 5 bases and J 2 bases, leaving 5 bases between the germline ends. The CDR3 is 12 residues long. CDR1 is MNHEY and CDR2 is SMNVEV in the germline V gene (reference sequence). The CDR3 DNA sequence: TGTGCCAGCAGTCAAACCACAGATACGCAGTATTTT. Amino acid sequence: CASSQTTDTQYF.

The chain is built from TRBV7-2 and TRBJ2-7, with 9 nucleotides matching TRBD1. The V gene end was trimmed by 7 bases and the J gene end by 5 bases; junction bases not matched to a gene: 6. Germline V gene lookup returns CDR1 SGHTA and CDR2 FQGNSA. The length of the CDR3 is 13 residues. The CDR3 DNA is TGTGCCAGCACCCTGGACAGGGGCCACGAGCAGTACTTC. Translating it yields CASTLDRGHEQYF. Filled out from reference TRBV7-2 and TRBJ2-7, the complete variable domain reads GAGVSQSPSNKVTEKGKDVELRCDPISGHTALYWYRQSLGQGLEFLIYFQGNSAPDKSGLPSDRFSAERTGGSVSTLTIQRTQQEDSAVYLCASTLDRGHEQYFGPGTRLTVT.

This clone was detected many times. V is TRBV2 and J is TRBJ2-1; 9 nucleotides align to TRBD2. Germline lookup yields CDR1 SNHLY and CDR2 FYNNEI. The J segment lost 10 bases and the V segment lost 8 bases, leaving 12 bases of the junction unmatched. This CDR3 comprises 14 residues. The CDR3 loop is CASLGRLAVPEQFF. DNA for the CDR3: TGTGCCAGCCTCGGGAGACTAGCGGTCCCGGAGCAGTTCTTC.

This clone was picked up many times. This rearrangement joins TRBV28 to TRBJ1-2; a weak D match, TRBD1 (6 bases). This CDR3 comprises 14 residues. CDR1 and CDR2 from the germline V gene are MDHEN and SYDVKM. Trimming stripped 2 bases from V and 4 bases from J, with 11 bases between. The CDR3 sequence is CASSLGGGRYGYTF. CDR3 sequence (DNA): TGTGCCAGCAGTTTAGGGGGCGGACGCTATGGCTACACCTTC.